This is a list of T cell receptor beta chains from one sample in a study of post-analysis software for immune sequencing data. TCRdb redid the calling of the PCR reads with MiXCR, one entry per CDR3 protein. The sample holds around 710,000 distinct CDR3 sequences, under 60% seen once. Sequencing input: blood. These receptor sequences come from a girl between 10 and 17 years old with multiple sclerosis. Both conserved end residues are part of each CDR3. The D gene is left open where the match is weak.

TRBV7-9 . CASSLVVRVVMGYNEQFF
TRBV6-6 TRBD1 CASRTGRGPGHF
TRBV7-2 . CASSPEVWFWETQYF
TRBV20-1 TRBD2 CSARGTSGGPSHEQYF
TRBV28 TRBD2 CASKHRGGHGQYF
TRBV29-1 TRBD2 CSARTSGRSQETQYF
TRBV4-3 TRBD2 CASSPHRRGNYEQYF
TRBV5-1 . CASSLAGQTQYF
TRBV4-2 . CASSQAAYSGANVLTF
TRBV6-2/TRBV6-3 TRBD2 CASSYTGTNYNEQFF
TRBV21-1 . CASSKGTGDFYEQYF
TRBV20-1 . CSASRGPRALEQYF
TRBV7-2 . CASSLVDETQYF
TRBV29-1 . CSVDFGVGAEQFF